These T cell receptor beta chains were read from a single sample in a study of OX40 agonist ivuxolimab in advanced cancers. TCRdb's table, derived via immunoSEQ multiplex PCR, lists solely in-frame clones and lacks some. The sample lists 53,000 or so clones, approximately 90% seen once, with roughly 1.5% in the top ten. The material was CD4+ or CD8+ T cells sorted from blood, obtained in a trial of the OX40 agonist ivuxolimab. The origin of the receptors is an adult with an advanced solid tumor such as melanoma, head and neck, liver or kidney cancer. CDR3s include the opening cysteine and the closing phenylalanine or tryptophan. Each record gives: V gene, clone size, J gene, D gene, CDR3 protein, CDR3 DNA. D genes are given only for firm matches. Some rows mark clone size as missing; the rest say once, few, many or name a class of expanded clone.

V gene: TRBV19; clone size: -; J gene: TRBJ1-5; D gene: -; CDR3 protein: CASAMRELIVGRNQPQHF; CDR3 DNA: TGTGCCAGTGCCATGCGGGAACTAATTGTTGGGCGCAATCAGCCCCAGCATTTT
V gene: TRBV4-1; clone size: -; J gene: TRBJ2-1; D gene: -; CDR3 protein: CASSQDPSRGSNEQFF; CDR3 DNA: TGCGCCAGCAGCCAAGATCCCTCGAGGGGAAGCAATGAGCAGTTCTTC
V gene: TRBV5-1; clone size: -; J gene: TRBJ1-2; D gene: -; CDR3 protein: CASSPDLTRPGYTF; CDR3 DNA: TGCGCCAGCAGCCCGGACCTGACGAGACCAGGCTACACCTTC
V gene: TRBV27; clone size: -; J gene: TRBJ2-7; D gene: -; CDR3 protein: CASSPTGKKGGLSSYEQYF; CDR3 DNA: TGTGCCAGCAGTCCGACCGGAAAGAAAGGAGGTTTAAGCTCCTACGAGCAGTACTTC
V gene: TRBV2; clone size: -; J gene: TRBJ2-7; D gene: -; CDR3 protein: CASSEARLHEQYF; CDR3 DNA: TGTGCCAGCAGTGAAGCGCGATTGCACGAGCAGTACTTC
V gene: TRBV28; clone size: -; J gene: TRBJ1-2; D gene: TRBD1; CDR3 protein: CASRSGTAYGYTF; CDR3 DNA: TGTGCCAGCAGGTCCGGGACAGCTTATGGCTACACCTTC
V gene: TRBV2; clone size: few; J gene: TRBJ1-4; D gene: -; CDR3 protein: CASSLAGNEKLFF; CDR3 DNA: TGTGCCAGCAGTCTCGCCGGTAATGAAAAACTGTTTTTT
V gene: TRBV28; clone size: few; J gene: TRBJ2-1; D gene: -; CDR3 protein: CASRRAGAGYEQFF; CDR3 DNA: TGTGCCAGCAGGCGGGCAGGGGCGGGGTATGAGCAGTTCTTC
V gene: TRBV18; clone size: -; J gene: TRBJ1-5; D gene: TRBD1; CDR3 protein: CASSGQDNQPQHF; CDR3 DNA: TGTGCCAGCTCGGGACAGGACAATCAGCCCCAGCATTTT
V gene: TRBV9; clone size: few; J gene: TRBJ1-5; D gene: -; CDR3 protein: CASSVGPTPNQPQHF; CDR3 DNA: TGTGCCAGCAGCGTAGGGCCTACCCCAAATCAGCCCCAGCATTTT
V gene: TRBV9; clone size: -; J gene: TRBJ2-5; D gene: -; CDR3 protein: CASSPGGETQYF; CDR3 DNA: TGTGCCAGCAGCCCCGGTGGGGAGACCCAGTACTTC
V gene: TRBV10-3; clone size: -; J gene: TRBJ2-7; D gene: TRBD2; CDR3 protein: CAIRRTSGRAVYEQYF; CDR3 DNA: TGTGCCATCAGGCGGACTAGCGGGAGGGCGGTCTACGAGCAGTACTTC
V gene: TRBV29-1; clone size: -; J gene: TRBJ1-1; D gene: -; CDR3 protein: CSATDRPNTEAFF; CDR3 DNA: TGCAGCGCAACCGACAGGCCGAACACTGAAGCTTTCTTT
V gene: TRBV6-6; clone size: -; J gene: TRBJ2-1; D gene: -; CDR3 protein: CASSRENQNNEQFF; CDR3 DNA: TGTGCCAGCAGCAGGGAAAATCAAAACAATGAGCAGTTCTTC
V gene: TRBV7-2; clone size: -; J gene: TRBJ2-1; D gene: -; CDR3 protein: CASSLVFVGSNEQFF; CDR3 DNA: TGTGCCAGCAGCTTGGTCTTTGTGGGGTCGAATGAGCAGTTCTTC
V gene: TRBV5-6; clone size: -; J gene: TRBJ1-3; D gene: -; CDR3 protein: CASSPPGNPGNTIYF; CDR3 DNA: TGTGCCAGCAGCCCCCCAGGGAACCCTGGAAACACCATATATTTT
V gene: TRBV7-9; clone size: -; J gene: TRBJ2-7; D gene: TRBD1; CDR3 protein: CASSLGTGNYEQYF; CDR3 DNA: TGTGCCAGCAGCTTAGGGACAGGGAACTACGAGCAGTACTTC
V gene: TRBV27; clone size: few; J gene: TRBJ2-7; D gene: TRBD1; CDR3 protein: CASRRQGAYEQYF; CDR3 DNA: TGTGCCAGCAGGAGACAGGGGGCCTACGAGCAGTACTTC
V gene: TRBV12-5; clone size: -; J gene: TRBJ2-1; D gene: TRBD1; CDR3 protein: CASGSGQGRNEQFF; CDR3 DNA: TGTGCTAGTGGTTCGGGACAGGGTAGGAATGAGCAGTTCTTC
V gene: TRBV15; clone size: -; J gene: TRBJ2-5; D gene: TRBD2; CDR3 protein: CATSSGLAGGLETQYF; CDR3 DNA: TGTGCCACCAGCAGTGGACTAGCGGGGGGGCTTGAGACCCAGTACTTC
V gene: TRBV30; clone size: -; J gene: TRBJ2-3; D gene: -; CDR3 protein: CAWRRAPTDTQYF; CDR3 DNA: TGTGCCTGGAGAAGGGCTCCCACAGATACGCAGTATTTT
V gene: TRBV7-9; clone size: -; J gene: TRBJ1-1; D gene: -; CDR3 protein: CASSKDYGDTEAFF; CDR3 DNA: TGTGCCAGCAGCAAGGACTACGGGGACACTGAAGCTTTCTTT
V gene: TRBV4-2; clone size: -; J gene: TRBJ2-1; D gene: -; CDR3 protein: CASSQDGYRVNEQFF; CDR3 DNA: TGTGCCAGCAGCCAAGATGGCTACAGGGTTAATGAGCAGTTCTTC
V gene: TRBV4-1; clone size: -; J gene: TRBJ1-3; D gene: TRBD1; CDR3 protein: CASSQGAQGRTSGNTIYF; CDR3 DNA: TGCGCCAGCAGCCAAGGAGCACAGGGGAGGACGTCTGGAAACACCATATATTTT
V gene: TRBV18; clone size: -; J gene: TRBJ2-4; D gene: -; CDR3 protein: CASSPGTSAGNIQYF; CDR3 DNA: TGTGCCAGCTCACCTGGGACTTCAGCAGGAAACATTCAGTACTTC
V gene: TRBV10-3; clone size: few; J gene: TRBJ1-5; D gene: -; CDR3 protein: CAIRDGSNQPQHF; CDR3 DNA: TGTGCCATCAGGGACGGTAGCAATCAGCCCCAGCATTTT
V gene: TRBV18; clone size: -; J gene: TRBJ2-7; D gene: TRBD2; CDR3 protein: CASSPPTSGIRGEQYF; CDR3 DNA: TGTGCCAGCTCACCACCGACTAGCGGTATCCGGGGGGAGCAGTACTTC
V gene: TRBV11-3; clone size: -; J gene: TRBJ2-1; D gene: -; CDR3 protein: CASSDGGLFNEQFF; CDR3 DNA: TGTGCCAGCAGTGACGGGGGGCTCTTCAATGAGCAGTTCTTC
V gene: TRBV15; clone size: -; J gene: TRBJ2-3; D gene: TRBD2; CDR3 protein: CATSNRLAGTDTQYF; CDR3 DNA: TGTGCCACCAGCAACCGACTAGCGGGGACAGATACGCAGTATTTT
V gene: TRBV2; clone size: -; J gene: TRBJ2-7; D gene: -; CDR3 protein: CASSGQGEGSYEQYF; CDR3 DNA: TGTGCCAGCAGCGGGCAGGGAGAAGGCTCCTACGAGCAGTACTTC
V gene: TRBV28; clone size: -; J gene: TRBJ2-7; D gene: TRBD1; CDR3 protein: CASSLPTGFYEQYF; CDR3 DNA: TGTGCCAGCAGTTTACCGACAGGGTTCTACGAGCAGTACTTC
V gene: TRBV2; clone size: -; J gene: TRBJ1-4; D gene: -; CDR3 protein: CASSEAAGVREKLFF; CDR3 DNA: TGTGCCAGCAGTGAAGCGGCGGGGGTACGTGAAAAACTGTTTTTT
V gene: TRBV4-1; clone size: -; J gene: TRBJ2-7; D gene: TRBD2; CDR3 protein: CASSQEGAGGPYEQYF; CDR3 DNA: TGCGCCAGCAGCCAAGAGGGGGCGGGGGGGCCCTACGAGCAGTACTTC
V gene: TRBV5-4; clone size: -; J gene: TRBJ2-2; D gene: TRBD2; CDR3 protein: CASSSGAGEVGELFF; CDR3 DNA: TGTGCCAGCAGTTCAGGAGCGGGAGAAGTCGGGGAGCTGTTTTTT
V gene: TRBV10-1; clone size: -; J gene: TRBJ2-3; D gene: TRBD2; CDR3 protein: CASSRGGGGADTQYF; CDR3 DNA: TGCGCCAGCTCACGGGGGGGCGGCGGTGCAGATACGCAGTATTTT
V gene: TRBV5-1; clone size: -; J gene: TRBJ1-2; D gene: -; CDR3 protein: CASSLAAGDLYGYTF; CDR3 DNA: TGCGCCAGCAGCTTGGCGGCAGGGGACCTGTATGGCTACACCTTC
V gene: TRBV7-2; clone size: -; J gene: TRBJ1-5; D gene: -; CDR3 protein: CASSLYAQPQHF; CDR3 DNA: TGTGCCAGCAGCCTCTATGCTCAGCCCCAGCATTTT
V gene: TRBV5-6; clone size: -; J gene: TRBJ2-5; D gene: -; CDR3 protein: CASSGGPGAQETQYF; CDR3 DNA: TGTGCCAGCAGCGGGGGGCCAGGGGCTCAAGAGACCCAGTACTTC
V gene: TRBV6-1; clone size: -; J gene: TRBJ2-7; D gene: -; CDR3 protein: CASTFFGGGDEQYF; CDR3 DNA: TGTGCCAGCACCTTCTTCGGAGGGGGCGACGAGCAGTACTTC
V gene: TRBV6-5; clone size: -; J gene: TRBJ2-7; D gene: -; CDR3 protein: CASSYSSSSYEQYF; CDR3 DNA: TGTGCCAGCAGTTACTCGTCCAGCTCCTACGAGCAGTACTTC
V gene: TRBV5-5; clone size: -; J gene: TRBJ1-5; D gene: -; CDR3 protein: CASKLGVGPQPQHF; CDR3 DNA: TGTGCCAGCAAACTGGGAGTCGGGCCCCAGCCCCAGCATTTT
V gene: TRBV5-4; clone size: -; J gene: TRBJ2-6; D gene: -; CDR3 protein: CASSLGGISSGANVLTF; CDR3 DNA: TGTGCCAGCAGCCTAGGAGGTATCAGCTCTGGGGCCAACGTCCTGACTTTC
V gene: TRBV7-2; clone size: -; J gene: TRBJ2-7; D gene: TRBD1; CDR3 protein: CASSTTGTGHEQYF; CDR3 DNA: TGTGCCAGCAGCACAACCGGGACAGGCCACGAGCAGTACTTC
V gene: TRBV10-3; clone size: -; J gene: TRBJ2-1; D gene: -; CDR3 protein: CAISVWDQHNEQFF; CDR3 DNA: TGTGCCATCAGTGTATGGGACCAACACAATGAGCAGTTCTTC
V gene: TRBV5-1; clone size: -; J gene: TRBJ2-1; D gene: TRBD1; CDR3 protein: CASSLRQGAYNEQFF; CDR3 DNA: TGCGCCAGCAGCTTGAGGCAGGGGGCCTACAATGAGCAGTTCTTC
V gene: TRBV10-3; clone size: -; J gene: TRBJ2-1; D gene: TRBD2; CDR3 protein: CAISGLAGGNNEQFF; CDR3 DNA: TGTGCCATCAGTGGACTAGCGGGAGGTAACAATGAGCAGTTCTTC
V gene: TRBV6-5; clone size: -; J gene: TRBJ2-7; D gene: TRBD1; CDR3 protein: CASSYTRQGAYEQYF; CDR3 DNA: TGTGCCAGCAGTTACACCAGACAGGGGGCCTACGAGCAGTACTTC
V gene: TRBV28; clone size: -; J gene: TRBJ1-5; D gene: -; CDR3 protein: CASSLGGGGNQPQHF; CDR3 DNA: TGTGCCAGCAGTTTAGGCGGGGGTGGCAATCAGCCCCAGCATTTT
V gene: TRBV7-6; clone size: -; J gene: TRBJ2-5; D gene: TRBD1; CDR3 protein: CASSLGTGGAKTQYF; CDR3 DNA: TGTGCCAGCAGCTTAGGGACAGGGGGCGCAAAGACCCAGTACTTC
V gene: TRBV5-1; clone size: -; J gene: TRBJ1-4; D gene: -; CDR3 protein: CASSSTGINEKLFF; CDR3 DNA: TGCGCCAGCAGCTCTACAGGAATTAATGAAAAACTGTTTTTT
V gene: TRBV28; clone size: -; J gene: TRBJ1-6; D gene: -; CDR3 protein: CASSWGQSPLHF; CDR3 DNA: TGTGCCAGCAGTTGGGGACAATCACCCCTCCACTTT
V gene: TRBV5-6; clone size: -; J gene: TRBJ2-1; D gene: TRBD2; CDR3 protein: CASSLRTSGRANEQFF; CDR3 DNA: TGTGCCAGCAGCTTGAGGACTAGCGGGAGGGCCAATGAGCAGTTCTTC
V gene: TRBV6-1; clone size: few; J gene: TRBJ1-1; D gene: -; CDR3 protein: CASREPGGPGVAEAFF; CDR3 DNA: TGTGCCAGCAGGGAACCCGGGGGTCCCGGCGTCGCTGAAGCTTTCTTT